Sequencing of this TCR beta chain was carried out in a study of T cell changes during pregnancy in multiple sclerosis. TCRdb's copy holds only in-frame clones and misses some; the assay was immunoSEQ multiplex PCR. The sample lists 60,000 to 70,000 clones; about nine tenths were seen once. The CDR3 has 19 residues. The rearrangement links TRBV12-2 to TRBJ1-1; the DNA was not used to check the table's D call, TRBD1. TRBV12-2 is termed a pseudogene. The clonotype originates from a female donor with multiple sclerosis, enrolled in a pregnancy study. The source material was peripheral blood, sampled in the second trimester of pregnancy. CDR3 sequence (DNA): TGTGCAAGTCGCCCCATGGCCTTCCGACAGCCCTTTTTGAACACTGAAGCTTTCTTT. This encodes CASRPMAFRQPFLNTEAFF.